What follows are 19 T cell receptor beta chains derived from one specimen sequenced in a study of cytomegalovirus exposure and HLA in healthy donors. The PCR contained 60 Vbeta and 13 Jbeta primers. TCRdb's copy holds only in-frame clones and misses some; the assay was immunoSEQ multiplex PCR. The sample includes more than 150,000 clones, 80% to 85% of them seen just once. The sample taken for sequencing was PBMCs. The receptors derive from a man aged 50 to 60 in good health and CMV-seronegative.

This clone was recorded once. The chain joins TRBV9 to TRBJ2-3; TRBD2 agrees at 7 bases. The V and J ends lost 3 bases and 6 bases, in that order; junction bases with no gene match: 4. The V gene's germline CDR1 is SGDLS and CDR2 YYNGEE. The length of the CDR3 is 13 residues. CDR3 residues: CASSDWGGDTQYF. The CDR3, as DNA: TGTGCCAGCAGCGACTGGGGGGGGGATACGCAGTATTTT.

The table lists this clone with a few counts. The rearrangement links TRBV7-9 to TRBJ2-2; 10 bases match TRBD2. Germline CDR1 is SEHNR and CDR2 is FQNEAQ (reference sequence). V lost 8 bases, J lost 0 bases, and 6 bases stayed unmatched. The CDR3 is 16 amino acids. CDR3 loop: CASDLAGGPNTGELFF. The CDR3, as DNA: TGTGCCAGCGACTTAGCGGGAGGACCGAACACCGGGGAGCTGTTTTTT.

This clone was picked up one time. The chain uses TRBV29-1 and TRBJ1-6; 8 nucleotides agree with TRBD1. Germline V gives CDR1 SQVTM, CDR2 ANQGSEA. With V trimmed by 2 bases and J by 14 bases, 14 bases remained unmatched. This CDR3 has 15 amino acids. The CDR3 region is CSVEPVRGRMAALHF. The CDR3 DNA follows: TGCAGCGTTGAACCGGTCAGGGGGCGGATGGCGGCCCTCCACTTT.

Remarks on this clone: This specimen includes other DNA sequences encoding the same CDR3. V and J are TRBV23-1 and TRBJ2-7; 7 nucleotides align to TRBD2. TRBV23-1 is reported as an ORF; its role is uncertain. The J segment lost 4 bases and the V segment lost 3 bases, leaving 12 bases of the junction unmatched. CDR3 length equals 16 residues. CDR3 in DNA: TGCGCCAGCAGTCACAGCGGGATACTCTTTTTGTACGAGCAGTACTTC. As protein: CASSHSGILFLYEQYF.

The CDR3 is CASSGQGAGNSPLHF. CDR3 nucleotides: TGTGCCAGCAGTGGACAGGGGGCGGGGAATTCACCCCTCCACTTT. The rearrangement links TRBV28 to TRBJ1-6, with TRBD1 matching 11 bases. Per the germline V gene, CDR1 is MDHEN and CDR2 is SYDVKM. The CDR3 extends over 15 amino acids. J gave up 7 bases and V 5 bases, and 4 bases lay outside the gene matches.

The V and J genes are TRBV6-1 and TRBJ1-5; the D gene is possibly TRBD1 (5 bases). The CDR3 loop spans 17 amino acids. The V end lost 3 bases, the J end lost 9 bases, and 24 bases lay between the germline ends. Germline-derived CDR1 and CDR2 are MNHNS and SASEGT. The CDR3 coding sequence is TGTGCCAGCAGTGAGTCAACCGGGACGGGGGAAAGGGGGCCCCAGCATTTT. Translated, it gives CASSESTGTGERGPQHF.

A word on this clone: Other DNA sequences in this sample translate to the same CDR3. The chain is built from TRBV28 and TRBJ1-5; possibly TRBD1 for D (6 bases). Deletions cut 8 bases from V and 4 bases from J, with 12 bases between. Per the germline V gene, CDR1 is MDHEN and CDR2 is SYDVKM. CDR3 length: 13 amino acids. The CDR3 nucleotides are TGTGCCAGCGAGGACAGTTTAAATCAGCCCCAGCATTTT. It is translated as CASEDSLNQPQHF.

CDR3 residues: CASSVGGASYEQYF. CDR3 sequence (DNA): TGTGCCAGCAGTGTCGGCGGGGCGTCCTACGAGCAGTACTTC. The chain uses TRBV2 and TRBJ2-7; TRBD2 is a possible D gene (6 bases). Germline assignment: CDR1 SNHLY and CDR2 FYNNEI. CDR3 length equals 14 residues. The V gene lost 4 bases and the J gene lost 1 base, with 11 bases spanning the gap.

The J gene is TRBJ2-6, the V gene TRBV6-5; D gene unclear. The CDR3 runs 16 residues. Trimming shortened V by 0 bases and J by 4 bases, and 10 bases separated the two germline ends. The germline CDR1 and CDR2 sequences are MNHEY and SVGAGI. The CDR3 loop reads CASSYSRFSGANVLTF. The CDR3 DNA is TGTGCCAGCAGTTACTCGAGATTTTCCGGGGCCAACGTCCTGACTTTC.

The chain is built from TRBV19 and TRBJ2-3; 10 bases match TRBD2. This CDR3 has 16 residues. Germline CDR1 reads LNHDA; CDR2 reads SQIVND (reference sequence). Losses at the gene ends were 5 bases for V and 0 bases for J; bases not matched to a gene: 5. CDR3 in amino acids: CASSLRTSGSTDTQYF. The CDR3 region has the DNA TGTGCCAGTAGTCTCAGGACTAGCGGCAGCACAGATACGCAGTATTTT.

V gene TRBV4-2 combines with J gene TRBJ1-2; D unresolved. Per germline, CDR1 LGHNA and CDR2 YNFKEQ. V was cut by 10 bases and J by 4 bases, with 16 bases left in between. The CDR3 contains 13 residues. This CDR3 reads CATGRPTSYGYTF. The DNA for the CDR3 is TGTGCCACTGGGAGGCCGACTTCCTATGGCTACACCTTC.

V usage is TRBV2 and J usage is TRBJ1-2; D is possibly TRBD1 (5 bases). The germline V and J ends were trimmed by 3 bases and 5 bases, with 16 bases remaining between them. Looked up from germline, CDR1 is SNHLY and CDR2 is FYNNEI. This CDR3 has 15 amino acids. The CDR3 loop reads CASSEKQGAGYGYTF. The DNA for the CDR3 is TGTGCCAGCAGTGAGAAACAAGGGGCCGGTTATGGCTACACCTTC.

CDR3 bases: TGTGCCAGCAGCTTCCGGGGATATAGCAATCAGCCCCAGCATTTT. It translates to CASSFRGYSNQPQHF. V and J are TRBV7-2 and TRBJ1-5; D uncertain. Germline values: CDR1 SGHTA, CDR2 FQGNSA. This CDR3 is built from 15 residues. V lost 3 bases and J 0 bases, leaving 9 bases between the germline ends. Full variable domain (missing parts from reference TRBV7-2 and TRBJ1-5): GAGVSQSPSNKVTEKGKDVELRCDPISGHTALYWYRQSLGQGLEFLIYFQGNSAPDKSGLPSDRFSAERTGGSVSTLTIQRTQQEDSAVYLCASSFRGYSNQPQHFGDGTRLSIL.

The chain has TRBV6-1 and TRBJ1-2, with D uncertain. V lost 2 bases and J 2 bases, leaving 9 bases between the germline ends. Germline V lookup: CDR1 MNHNS, CDR2 SASEGT. The CDR3 runs 14 residues. Here the CDR3 DNA reads TGTGCCAGCAGTGAAACCCTGGGCAACTATGGCTACACCTTC. This translates into CASSETLGNYGYTF.

The chain recombines TRBV6-5 with TRBJ1-1; D is unclear. The germline V gene encodes CDR1 MNHEY and CDR2 SVGAGI. This CDR3 has 15 residues. V lost 6 bases to trimming and J lost 4 bases, with 18 bases between them. This chain's CDR3 is CASRRTPTRATEAFF. In DNA form, the CDR3 reads TGTGCCAGCAGACGGACCCCGACGAGGGCCACTGAAGCTTTCTTT.

V gene TRBV10-3 combines with J gene TRBJ2-1, with 8 bases that match TRBD1. The CDR3 covers 13 residues. The germline V gene has CDR1 ENHRY and CDR2 SYGVKD. V trimming: 7 bases; J trimming: 8 bases; junction bases outside the gene matches: 7. The CDR3 bases are TGTGCCATCACCAAAGGACAGGGCGATGAGCAGTTCTTC. This gives the protein CAITKGQGDEQFF.

The chain uses TRBV15 and TRBJ1-4; D remains unclear. Germline CDR1 LNHNV, CDR2 YYDKDF (reference sequence). Trimming shortened V by 5 bases and J by 3 bases, and 13 bases separated the two germline ends. This CDR3 has 15 residues. The CDR3 DNA follows: TGTGCCACCAGCTTACGCGTGGTGCCTAATGAAAAACTGTTTTTT. This sequence encodes CATSLRVVPNEKLFF.

The CDR3: CASSLLYGGGETQYF. The CDR3 region has the DNA TGTGCCAGCAGCTTACTGTACGGCGGGGGGGAGACCCAGTACTTC. The V and J genes are TRBV11-1 and TRBJ2-5, with 8 positions matching TRBD2. Germline-derived CDR1 and CDR2 are SGHAT and FQDESV (reference sequence). J gave up 5 bases and V 2 bases, and 7 bases lay outside the gene matches. This CDR3 is built from 15 residues. Complete variable domain (other parts from reference TRBV11-1 and TRBJ2-5): EAEVAQSPRYKITEKSQAVAFWCDPISGHATLYWYRQILGQGPELLVQFQDESVVDDSQLPKDRFSAERLKGVDSTLKIQPAELGDSAMYLCASSLLYGGGETQYFGPGTRLLVL.

This clone came up once. V usage is TRBV11-3 and J usage is TRBJ2-3, with 8 bases matching TRBD2. The germline CDR1 and CDR2 sequences are SGHNT and YENEEA. V lost 5 bases to trimming and J lost 1 base; unmatched junction nucleotides: 8. The CDR3 length is 16 residues. CDR3 coding DNA: TGTGCCAGCAGCCTCGGGCTACTAGCGGGCACAGATACGCAGTATTTT. Its translation is CASSLGLLAGTDTQYF.